This T cell receptor beta chain was recovered during a study of blood T cell repertoires in COVID-19. Germline-derived CDR1 and CDR2 are SQVTM and ANQGSEA. The ends were cut back, 7 bases at V and 5 bases at J, with 15 bases in the middle. The CDR3 has 13 residues. Participants came from 20 to 25 US areas, aged about 18 to 100 years. Cohort placement rested on clinical history that participants reported themselves. Assay: immunoSEQ multiplex PCR; the TCRdb copy retains only in-frame clones and omits some. The sample lists about 210,000 clones, around 81% occurring once. The clonotype was recovered from a woman between 50 and 59 years old with acute COVID-19. V gene TRBV29-1 combines with J gene TRBJ2-1; perhaps TRBD2 as D (5 bases). Sequences were obtained from PBMCs or T cells enriched from blood (not recorded which). In DNA form, the CDR3 reads TGCAGCGGTGGCGGTAGCGATAACAATGAGCAGTTCTTC. Amino acid sequence: CSGGGSDNNEQFF.